This TCR beta chain emerged from a study of blood T cell repertoires in COVID-19. Profiled with immunoSEQ multiplex PCR; TCRdb holds only in-frame clones, not every one. The sample holds 150,000 to 200,000 clones, approximately 84% seen once. The trim removed 3 bases at V and 0 bases at J, leaving 3 bases unmatched. This CDR3 has 16 amino acids. CDR1 is SGHTA and CDR2 is FQGNSA in the germline V gene. This clone is a singleton in its sample. The chain couples TRBV7-2 to TRBJ1-3, with 9 bases matching TRBD1. The sequence was collected from a human donor with acute or convalescent COVID-19. The donor label of this sample is uncertain. Sequenced material: peripheral blood. The DNA for the CDR3 is TGTGCCAGCAGCTTTACAGGGGGCAACTCTGGAAACACCATATATTTT. Protein: CASSFTGGNSGNTIYF.